Each of the 30 T cell receptor beta chains below was sequenced from the same sample in a study of blood T cell repertoires in COVID-19 (dated by TCRdb to 2018 to 2020). Library preparation was by the immunoSEQ multiplex PCR assay. The table was pulled from immuneACCESS by TCRdb, which kept in-frame rearrangements only. Such tables lose some clones; where checked, under half of the loss comes from unresolved V genes, and the rest has no known cause. The sample includes about 520,000 clones, with roughly 85% observed a single time. The ten largest account for more than 3% of the sample. Material: peripheral blood. Source of these receptors: a human donor in a cohort sampled during active COVID-19.

V gene TRBV9 combines with J gene TRBJ2-1, with 10 bases matching TRBD2. This CDR3 has 17 residues. Germline CDR1 is SGDLS and CDR2 is YYNGEE. The ends lost 0 bases at V and 9 bases at J; junction bases unmatched: 12. This CDR3 is CASSVAGSSGSLGEQFF. The CDR3 bases are TGTGCCAGCAGCGTAGCGGGCTCTAGCGGGAGTTTGGGTGAGCAGTTCTTC.

Only one count was recorded for this clone. V usage is TRBV7-2 and J usage is TRBJ2-2, with 7 bases that match TRBD2. With V trimmed by 3 bases and J by 4 bases, 8 bases remained unmatched. The length of the CDR3 is 16 residues. CDR1 is SGHTA, CDR2 FQGNSA, per germline. The CDR3 loop is CASSFSAGRGTGELFF. DNA for the CDR3: TGTGCCAGCAGCTTCTCAGCGGGGAGGGGCACCGGGGAGCTGTTTTTT.

This clone occurred a few times. The rearrangement joins TRBV28 to TRBJ2-7; the match to TRBD2 covers 9 bases. The CDR3 runs to 15 residues. The junction had 12 bases not matched to a gene; V was cut back by 6 bases and J by 6 bases. The germline V gene encodes CDR1 MDHEN and CDR2 SYDVKM. CDR3 sequence reads: CASRVAGVGAGEQYF. Written as DNA, the CDR3 is TGTGCCAGCAGAGTAGCGGGAGTGGGGGCGGGCGAGCAGTACTTC.

The chain combines TRBV19 with TRBJ1-3, with no clear D. Germline V gene data show CDR1 as LNHDA and CDR2 as SQIVND (reference sequence). With 10 bases removed from V and 1 base from J, the gap between germline ends came to 14 bases. This CDR3 comprises 14 residues. The CDR3 coding sequence is TGTGCCACCACTCAAAGAGCATCTGGAAACACCATATATTTT. Translated, it gives CATTQRASGNTIYF.

The V call is TRBV2, the J call TRBJ1-5; TRBD1 is a possible D gene (5 bases). In germline, CDR1 is SNHLY, CDR2 FYNNEI. This CDR3 region has 15 residues. V was cut by 5 bases and J by 0 bases, with 11 bases left in between. The CDR3 protein is CASSRGVYSNQPQHF. The CDR3 nucleotides read TGTGCCAGCAGTCGGGGGGTTTATAGCAATCAGCCCCAGCATTTT.

V gene TRBV5-1 combines with J gene TRBJ2-5, with 13 nucleotides matching TRBD2. Germline CDR1 is SGHRS and CDR2 is YFSETQ. Trimming took 4 bases from V and 5 from J; bases not matched to a gene: 8. CDR3 length equals 16 residues. The CDR3 DNA follows: TGCGCCAGCAGCCCCAGCCCACTAGCGGGAGGGGAGACCCAGTACTTC. Its translation: CASSPSPLAGGETQYF.

V is TRBV19 and J is TRBJ1-6; D may be TRBD1 (5 bases). The CDR3 totals 17 residues. Germline CDR1 and CDR2: LNHDA and SQIVND (reference sequence). Trimming stripped 3 bases from V and 0 bases from J, with 12 bases between. In DNA, the CDR3 is TGTGCCAGTAGTATGGGACTCCGGAGCTCCTATAATTCACCCCTCCACTTT. It encodes CASSMGLRSSYNSPLHF.

V is TRBV7-2 and J is TRBJ2-3, with D possibly matching TRBD2 (6 bases). Per germline, CDR1 SGHTA and CDR2 FQGNSA. V dropped 6 bases and J dropped 4 bases, with 14 bases sitting between them. This CDR3 has 14 amino acids. The CDR3 region has the DNA TGTGCCAGCAGGGAGGCGGGAAGTGCAGATACGCAGTATTTT. Translated: CASREAGSADTQYF.

J is TRBJ1-4 and V is TRBV19, with D possibly matching TRBD1 (5 bases). This CDR3 spans 16 amino acids. The germline V and J ends were trimmed by 0 bases and 6 bases, with 14 bases remaining between them. Per the germline V gene, CDR1 is LNHDA and CDR2 is SQIVND (reference sequence). The CDR3 DNA reads as TGTGCCAGTAGTATAGAGACCCGGACACCGCATGAAAAACTGTTTTTT. It yields the protein CASSIETRTPHEKLFF.

The V and J genes are TRBV6-4 and TRBJ2-3, with 9 bases aligning to TRBD2. J gave up 2 bases and V 7 bases, and 10 bases lay outside the gene matches. Germline-derived CDR1 and CDR2 are MRHNA and SNTAGT. This CDR3 region has 16 residues. The CDR3 nucleotides read TGTGCCAGCACTCAAGATAGCGGGGGCACCACAGATACGCAGTATTTT. Protein: CASTQDSGGTTDTQYF.

As DNA, the CDR3 is TGTGCCAGCAGTTTAGGGGTCCAGATGGGGGGTCGCGAAAAACTGTTTTTT. Translating it yields CASSLGVQMGGREKLFF. The chain employs TRBV28 and TRBJ1-4; D possibly corresponds to TRBD1 (5 bases). The CDR3 runs 17 residues. Trimming took 2 bases from V and 8 from J, leaving 21 bases between them. Looked up from germline, CDR1 is MDHEN and CDR2 is SYDVKM.

This clone has only a few counts. This chain connects TRBV18 to TRBJ1-6; D is uncertain. Germline V lookup: CDR1 KGHSH, CDR2 LQKENI. The CDR3 has 12 amino acids. Trimming removed 3 bases from V and 5 bases from J, with 2 bases in between. As DNA, the CDR3 is TGTGCCAGCTCACCTAATAATTCACCCCTCCACTTT. This translates into CASSPNNSPLHF.

This chain links TRBV5-6 with TRBJ2-7, with D perhaps TRBD2 (6 bases). The length of the CDR3 is 14 residues. Between the trimmed V and J ends, which lost 7 bases and 0 bases, there was a span of 14 bases. Germline CDR1 is SGHDT and CDR2 is YYEEEE. CDR3 residues: CASAPGRSSYEQYF. CDR3 nucleotide sequence: TGTGCCAGCGCGCCGGGGAGGAGCTCCTACGAGCAGTACTTC.

The sample holds a few counts of this clone. This chain uses TRBV2 with TRBJ2-3, with D maybe TRBD1 (7 bases). There are 15 residues in the CDR3. The germline V and J ends were trimmed by 6 bases and 2 bases, with 15 bases remaining between them. Germline V gives CDR1 SNHLY, CDR2 FYNNEI. CDR3 nucleotide sequence: TGTGCCAGCAGCGCGGGACAGTCCTTCACAGATACGCAGTATTTT. Protein: CASSAGQSFTDTQYF.

This chain connects TRBV11-3 to TRBJ1-2; maybe TRBD1 (5 bases). Trimming removed 10 bases from V and 6 bases from J, with 15 bases in between. The CDR3 contains 12 residues. Germline assignment: CDR1 SGHNT and CDR2 YENEEA. The CDR3 DNA reads as TGTGCCATCGCCGTAGGCAGGGATGGCTACACCTTC. Its protein is CAIAVGRDGYTF.

This clone was recorded once. V and J are TRBV30 and TRBJ2-1, with unresolved D. Trimming stripped 4 bases from V and 0 bases from J, with 7 bases between. The CDR3 is 13 amino acids. Germline values: CDR1 GTSNPN, CDR2 SVGIG (reference sequence). The CDR3 bases are TGTGCCTGGAAATCGTACTCCTACAATGAGCAGTTCTTC. Translating gives CAWKSYSYNEQFF. Based on the CDR3 plus reference TRBV30 and TRBJ2-1, the full variable domain is SQTIHQWPATLVQPVGSPLSLECTVEGTSNPNLYWYRQAAGRGLQLLFYSVGIGQISSEVPQNLSASRPQDRQFILSSKKLLLSDSGFYLCAWKSYSYNEQFFGPGTRLTVL.

The V and J genes are TRBV4-3 and TRBJ2-7; D gene unclear. The germline gives CDR1 LGHNA, CDR2 YSLEER. Trimming pared 1 base from V and 0 bases from J, leaving 10 bases between. This CDR3 has 15 residues. The CDR3 region is CASSQVYMSSYEQYF. CDR3 DNA sequence: TGCGCCAGCAGCCAAGTGTATATGAGCTCCTACGAGCAGTACTTC.

This clone has a single count. The rearrangement uses TRBV6-2 or TRBV6-3 and TRBJ1-2; D possibly corresponds to TRBD1 (5 bases). The CDR3 covers 13 residues. Deletions cut 6 bases from V and 10 bases from J, with 18 bases between. Per the germline V gene, CDR1 is MNHEY and CDR2 is SVGEGT. CDR3 residues: CASSNPDKGLYTF. CDR3 DNA: TGTGCCAGCAGCAACCCGGACAAGGGCCTCTACACCTTC.

This clone appeared a few times. V is TRBV27 and J is TRBJ1-2; D is ambiguous. The V gene's germline CDR1 is MNHEY and CDR2 SMNVEV (reference sequence). V gave up 4 bases and J gave up 2 bases, with 11 bases separating them. The CDR3 contains 14 residues. CDR3 amino acids: CASSSSLENYGYTF. The CDR3 DNA follows: TGTGCCAGCAGTTCCTCCCTAGAGAACTATGGCTACACCTTC.

Only a few counts were recorded for this clone. The chain employs TRBV30 and TRBJ1-5; a weak D match, TRBD1 (6 bases). V dropped 1 base and J dropped 7 bases, with 17 bases sitting between them. The CDR3 is made up of 15 amino acids. In germline, CDR1 is GTSNPN, CDR2 SVGIG (reference sequence). The CDR3 spells CAWSGYMSQGQPQHF. The CDR3 DNA reads as TGTGCCTGGAGTGGTTACATGTCCCAGGGGCAGCCCCAGCATTTT.

The rearrangement uses TRBV3-1 (or the pseudogene TRBV3-2) and TRBJ2-2, with 12 bases aligning to TRBD2. The CDR3 length is 17 residues. CDR1 is LGHDT, CDR2 YNNKEL, per germline (reference sequence). V trimming: 4 bases; J trimming: 1 base; junction bases outside the gene matches: 4. The CDR3 nucleotides are TGTGCCAGCAGCCGCCGGACTAGCGGGATGAACACCGGGGAGCTGTTTTTT. It encodes CASSRRTSGMNTGELFF.

This clone was picked up one time. The rearrangement joins TRBV19 to TRBJ2-1; D gene ambiguous. The CDR3 has 18 amino acids. CDR1 and CDR2 from the germline V gene are LNHDA and SQIVND (reference sequence). The germline V and J ends were trimmed by 3 bases and 1 base, with 19 bases remaining between them. DNA for the CDR3: TGTGCCAGTAGTATTCCGATTCTCAGGTCATTTTCCTACAATGAGCAGTTCTTC. The encoded protein is CASSIPILRSFSYNEQFF. Looking up the rest from reference TRBV19 and TRBJ2-1 gives the full variable domain: DGGITQSPKYLFRKEGQNVTLSCEQNLNHDAMYWYRQDPGQGLRLIYYSQIVNDFQKGDIAEGYSVSREKKESFPLTVTSAQKNPTAFYLCASSIPILRSFSYNEQFFGPGTRLTVL.

The J gene is TRBJ2-3, the V gene TRBV24-1; no firm D call. CDR3 size: 11 residues. The germline V and J ends were trimmed by 6 bases and 3 bases, with 3 bases remaining between them. The germline V gene encodes CDR1 KGHDR and CDR2 SFDVKD. CDR3 nucleotide sequence: TGTGCCACCAGTCAAACAGATACGCAGTATTTT. Its translation: CATSQTDTQYF.

This CDR3 is CASSPTGFGLNTEAFF. The CDR3 DNA is TGCGCCAGCAGCCCCACCGGGTTCGGGTTGAACACTGAAGCTTTCTTT. This chain connects TRBV4-3 to TRBJ1-1; D remains ambiguous. V was trimmed by 4 bases and J by 0 bases, leaving 15 bases between them. CDR3 size: 16 residues. The germline gives CDR1 LGHNA, CDR2 YSLEER.

This clone was observed once. V gene TRBV7-8 combines with J gene TRBJ2-7; 9 nucleotides agree with TRBD1. Trimming took 2 bases from V and 4 from J; bases not matched to a gene: 3. The CDR3 runs to 14 residues. The germline gives CDR1 SGHVS, CDR2 FQNEAQ. CDR3 bases: TGTGCCAGCAGCTTAAGGACAGGGGTTTACGAGCAGTACTTC. Its translation: CASSLRTGVYEQYF.

The genes are TRBV5-1 and TRBJ2-3; D remains ambiguous. This CDR3 region has 12 residues. The V gene lost 2 bases and the J gene lost 3 bases, with 4 bases spanning the gap. CDR1 is SGHRS, CDR2 YFSETQ, per germline. CDR3 DNA sequence: TGCGCCAGCAGCTTCTCTACAGATACGCAGTATTTT. It specifies CASSFSTDTQYF.

The chain uses TRBV30 and TRBJ1-4; D is ambiguous. There are 13 residues in the CDR3. Germline CDR1 is GTSNPN and CDR2 is SVGIG (reference sequence). Trimming removed 0 bases from V and 5 bases from J, with 7 bases in between. For the CDR3, the DNA is TGTGCCTGGAGTGTAACATGGAATGAAAAACTGTTTTTT. Amino acids: CAWSVTWNEKLFF.

The chain combines TRBV7-9 with TRBJ1-2; 9 positions agree with TRBD1. CDR3 length equals 15 residues. Germline V lookup: CDR1 SEHNR, CDR2 FQNEAQ (reference sequence). V was clipped by 4 bases and J by 1 base; unmatched bases: 4. DNA for the CDR3: TGTGCCAGCAGCTACCCGGGACAGGGTAACTATGGCTACACCTTC. Translation gives CASSYPGQGNYGYTF.

This chain joins TRBV7-8 and TRBJ1-3; 8 bases are a match to TRBD1. Germline V gives CDR1 SGHVS, CDR2 FQNEAQ. This CDR3 is built from 16 residues. Unmatched junction bases numbered 8, after V lost 4 bases and J lost 3 bases. As DNA, the CDR3 is TGTGCCAGCAGCTACCTGACAGGGGCGTTTGGAAACACCATATATTTT. This gives the protein CASSYLTGAFGNTIYF.

The chain employs TRBV20-1 and TRBJ1-2; a possible D gene is TRBD1 (6 bases). Germline CDR1 and CDR2: DFQATT and SNEGSKA (reference sequence). Trimming shortened V by 3 bases and J by 6 bases, and 17 bases separated the two germline ends. The CDR3 sequence is 14 residues long. The CDR3 nucleotides read TGCAGTGCTAGTAGGAACAGGGCTCACGATGGCTACACCTTC. It is translated as CSASRNRAHDGYTF.